This T cell receptor (beta chain) was retrieved from a study of shared clonotypes between healthy human individuals. TCRdb keeps only in-frame clones here, not all; method: immunoSEQ multiplex PCR. The repertoire holds 2 million to 2.5 million clones, with around 92% as singletons. Germline values: CDR1 SNHLY, CDR2 FYNNEI. Trimming took 4 bases from V and 4 from J, leaving 10 bases between them. CDR3 size: 13 residues. The chain couples TRBV2 to TRBJ2-5; D may be TRBD2 (6 bases). This receptor was obtained from a man between 18 and 35 years old in good health. Some clones in this sample may be carry-over from other donors' samples. The specimen was naive CD4+ T cells from PBMCs. Stated subset: CD45RA+ positively selected. As DNA, the CDR3 is TGTGCCAGCAGTGGGGCGGGGCGAGAGACCCAGTACTTC. Protein product: CASSGAGRETQYF.